The 4 T cell receptor beta chains below come from one sample, sequenced in a study of blood T cell repertoires in COVID-19. Sequencing was performed with immunoSEQ multiplex PCR; in TCRdb, only in-frame clones are kept and a portion is missing. The repertoire has approximately 350,000 clones, more than 75% of them found once; the top ten carry more than 3%. Sample: peripheral blood. The receptors come from a woman aged 18-35 years who had recovered from COVID-19.

V is TRBV11-3 and J is TRBJ2-1; TRBD2 matches at 8 bases. Trimming took 5 bases from V and 7 from J; bases not matched to a gene: 10. CDR1 and CDR2 from the germline V gene are SGHNT and YENEEA. The CDR3 is 15 residues long. CDR3 sequence: CASSDGRALFNEQFF. The CDR3 nucleotides are TGTGCCAGCAGCGACGGGAGGGCCCTGTTTAATGAGCAGTTCTTC.

In this sample, this clone turned up a few times. This sequence joins TRBV15 and TRBJ1-1, with 8 bases fitting TRBD1. The CDR3 loop spans 16 amino acids. V shed 3 bases, J shed 5 bases, and the junction held 11 bases outside the gene matches. Germline lookup yields CDR1 LNHNV and CDR2 YYDKDF (reference sequence). CDR3 DNA: TGTGCCACCAGCAGCGACAGGGGACGGAGGATAACTGAAGCTTTCTTT. It is translated as CATSSDRGRRITEAFF.

The rearrangement joins TRBV6-2 or TRBV6-3 to TRBJ2-1, with D tentatively TRBD1 (5 bases). V was shortened by 1 base and J by 1 base, with 23 bases between the two germline ends. Germline-derived CDR1 and CDR2 are MNHEY and SVGEGT. The CDR3 is 20 residues long. The CDR3: CASSYLITGSEPPSYNEQFF. For the CDR3, the DNA is TGTGCCAGCAGTTACTTAATCACAGGTTCCGAGCCCCCTTCCTACAATGAGCAGTTCTTC.

This chain uses TRBV6-5 with TRBJ1-2; D ambiguous. V shed 6 bases and J shed 3 bases, with 14 bases lying between them. CDR3 length: 14 residues. Germline CDR1 reads MNHEY; CDR2 reads SVGAGI. The chain's CDR3 is CASRTYAAHYGYTF. The CDR3 DNA reads as TGTGCCAGCAGGACTTACGCGGCGCACTATGGCTACACCTTC.